Below, one T cell receptor beta chain is given with its context. Its antigen is unknown. This sample stems from a study of OX40 agonist ivuxolimab in advanced cancers. Study context: Ivuxolimab was delivered to patients intravenously every 2 weeks at doses spanning 0.01 to 10 mg/kg. Study results and caveats: At 0.1 to 3.0 mg/kg and by week 6, clonal expansion occurred in CD4+ and CD8+ blood T cells. In general, CD8+ T cells held more expanded clones than CD4+ did, on average.

Baseline was the first blood sampling point, followed by cycle 4 day 1 and cycle 7 day 1. Sequencing was performed with immunoSEQ multiplex PCR; in TCRdb, only in-frame clones are kept and a portion is missing. The table has about 36,000 clones, around 77% seen once; the top ten hold 21%. V was clipped by 4 bases and J by 7 bases, with 10 bases between them. CDR3 length: 12 residues. Germline CDR1 is MDHEN and CDR2 is SYDVKM. The sequenced sample was CD4+ or CD8+ T cells sorted from blood, obtained in a trial of the OX40 agonist ivuxolimab. The receptor comes from an adult with an advanced solid tumor such as melanoma, head and neck, liver or kidney cancer. V usage is TRBV28 and J usage is TRBJ1-2, with D uncertain. The CDR3 loop is CASSSIMVGYTF. The CDR3 nucleotides are TGTGCCAGCAGTTCTATCATGGTTGGCTACACCTTC.